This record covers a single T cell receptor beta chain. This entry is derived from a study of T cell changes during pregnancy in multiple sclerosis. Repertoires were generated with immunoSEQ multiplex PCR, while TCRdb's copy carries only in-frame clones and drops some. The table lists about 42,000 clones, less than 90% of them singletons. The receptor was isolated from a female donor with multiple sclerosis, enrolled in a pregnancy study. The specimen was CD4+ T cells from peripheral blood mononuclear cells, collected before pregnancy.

CDR3 bases: TGTGCCAGCAGGCCTTACAGGGCTGAAGCTTTCTTT. The encoded protein is CASRPYRAEAFF. This chain links TRBV2 with TRBJ1-1, with a possible D match to TRBD1 (6 bases). The CDR3 is made up of 12 amino acids. The V end was cut by 6 bases, the J end by 6 bases, with 11 bases between. Germline V gene sequence: CDR1 SNHLY, CDR2 FYNNEI.